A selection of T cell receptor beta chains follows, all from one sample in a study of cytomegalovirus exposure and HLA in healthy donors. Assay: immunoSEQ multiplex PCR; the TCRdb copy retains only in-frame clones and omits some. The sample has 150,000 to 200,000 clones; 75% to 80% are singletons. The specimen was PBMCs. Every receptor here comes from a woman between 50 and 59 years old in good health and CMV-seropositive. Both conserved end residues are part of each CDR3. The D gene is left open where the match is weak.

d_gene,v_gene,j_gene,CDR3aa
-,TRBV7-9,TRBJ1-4,CASSRAGRNEKLFF
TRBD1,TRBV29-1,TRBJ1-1,CSGGGQVKNEAFF
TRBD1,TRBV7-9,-,CASSFSDRIYEQYF
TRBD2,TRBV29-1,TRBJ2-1,CSALGLAGGVNEQFF
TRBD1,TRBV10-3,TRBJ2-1,CAAQTGTGSNEQFF
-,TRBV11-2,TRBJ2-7,CASSLWTEQYF
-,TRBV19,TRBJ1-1,CASSIGKNTEAFF
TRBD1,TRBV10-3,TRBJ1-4,CAISEPGQGSEKLFF
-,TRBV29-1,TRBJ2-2,CSVEGGGGELFF
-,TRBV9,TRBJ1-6,CASSVTAGRDNSPLHF
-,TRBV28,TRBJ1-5,CASSFQGQLNQPQHF
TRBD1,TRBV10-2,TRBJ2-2,CASSEDRGRLFF
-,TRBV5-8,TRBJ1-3,CASSLLEGRNTIYF
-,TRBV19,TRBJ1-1,CASSMFRGGLRANTEAFF